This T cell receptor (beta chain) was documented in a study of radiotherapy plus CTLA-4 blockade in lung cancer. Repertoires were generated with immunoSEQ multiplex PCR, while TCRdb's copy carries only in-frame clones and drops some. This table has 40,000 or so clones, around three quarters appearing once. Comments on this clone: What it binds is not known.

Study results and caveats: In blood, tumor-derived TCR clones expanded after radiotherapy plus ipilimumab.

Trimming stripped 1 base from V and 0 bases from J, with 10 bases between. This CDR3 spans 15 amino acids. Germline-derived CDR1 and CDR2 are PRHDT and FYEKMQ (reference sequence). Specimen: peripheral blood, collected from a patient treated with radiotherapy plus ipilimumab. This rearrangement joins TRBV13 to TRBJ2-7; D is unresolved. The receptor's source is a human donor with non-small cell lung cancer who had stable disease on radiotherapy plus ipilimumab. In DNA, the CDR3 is TGTGCCAGCAGCTTAGCCTACCAGAGCTCCTACGAGCAGTACGTC. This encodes CASSLAYQSSYEQYV.